The 29 T cell receptor beta chains below come from one sample, sequenced in a study of monozygotic twins with inflammatory bowel disease. From its re-call of the 5' RACE reads, TCRdb lists each CDR3 protein once, without DNA. In all, the sample yields 200,000 to 250,000 distinct CDR3 sequences. Material: blood. The receptors stem from a human donor with ulcerative colitis or Crohn's disease, or a healthy co-twin of an affected twin (not recorded which).

J is TRBJ2-7 and V is TRBV4-1; TCRdb returns TRBD1, unconfirmable since there is no DNA. Looked up from germline, CDR1 is MGHRA and CDR2 is YSYEKL. This CDR3 contains 17 residues. CDR3 loop: CASSQGVDRGLPYEQYF.

V and J are TRBV5-6 and TRBJ2-3; there is no DNA to check the TCRdb D call of TRBD1. CDR1 and CDR2 from the germline V gene are SGHDT and YYEEEE. The CDR3 covers 18 residues. This CDR3 reads CASSSTGSPTSSTDTQYF.

The chain is built from TRBV20-1 and TRBJ1-5. This CDR3 has 12 residues. Germline V gene sequence: CDR1 DFQATT, CDR2 SNEGSKA (reference sequence). This CDR3 reads CSARTANQPQHF.

This rearrangement joins TRBV11-1 to TRBJ2-7; the TRBD1 assignment by TCRdb is unverifiable without DNA. CDR3 length: 13 residues. Germline values: CDR1 SGHAT, CDR2 FQDESV (reference sequence). This CDR3 is CASSVGQGAEQYF.

The V and J genes are TRBV4-2 and TRBJ2-2. The germline V gene has CDR1 LGHNA and CDR2 YNFKEQ. The CDR3 length is 16 residues. The CDR3 loop is CASSQDANAGTGELFF.

The V and J genes are TRBV6-2 or TRBV6-3 and TRBJ2-2; TCRdb designates TRBD2, a call that cannot be tested without DNA. Looked up from germline, CDR1 is MNHEY and CDR2 is SVGEGT. The CDR3 spans 16 residues. CDR3 sequence: CASSALGALNTGELFF.

The chain couples TRBV20-1 to TRBJ2-2; TCRdb's assignment of TRBD2 cannot be checked, as there is no DNA. The germline gives CDR1 DFQATT, CDR2 SNEGSKA (reference sequence). This CDR3 contains 17 residues. The CDR3 loop reads CSASGLAGGPDTGELFF.

The V and J genes are TRBV7-2 and TRBJ2-2. The CDR3 has 12 amino acids. CDR1 SGHTA and CDR2 FQGNSA come from the germline V gene. The CDR3 is CASRPNTGELFF.

The chain employs TRBV4-1 and TRBJ1-6. Germline V gene data show CDR1 as MGHRA and CDR2 as YSYEKL. The CDR3 is 14 residues long. CDR3 amino acids: CASSQGSDNSPLHF.

The chain links TRBV11-1 to TRBJ2-5; TCRdb names TRBD1, which stays unverified in the absence of DNA. Germline lookup yields CDR1 SGHAT and CDR2 FQDESV (reference sequence). CDR3 length: 18 amino acids. CDR3 region: CASSLSFTVDRIKETQYF.

The chain combines TRBV5-4 with TRBJ2-1; TCRdb lists TRBD1, though no DNA is available to test this call. Germline CDR1 SGHNT, CDR2 YYREEE (reference sequence). CDR3 length: 15 amino acids. The CDR3 protein is CASSSPGGYRNEQFF. The whole variable domain, remainder taken from reference TRBV5-4 and TRBJ2-1, is ETGVTQSPTHLIKTRGQQVTLRCSSQSGHNTVSWYQQALGQGPQFIFQYYREEENGRGNFPPRFSGLQFPNYSSELNVNALELDDSALYLCASSSPGGYRNEQFFGPGTRLTVL.

V is TRBV20-1 and J is TRBJ2-1; with no DNA, the TCRdb D assignment of TRBD2 cannot be verified. The CDR3 loop spans 14 amino acids. Germline V gene data show CDR1 as DFQATT and CDR2 as SNEGSKA (reference sequence). The CDR3 reads CSAPLAGGRNEQFF.

The V and J genes are TRBV7-7 and TRBJ2-1; TCRdb designates TRBD1, a call that cannot be tested without DNA. Germline assignment: CDR1 SSHAT and CDR2 FNYEAQ (reference sequence). The CDR3 loop spans 16 amino acids. CDR3 sequence: CASSLWGRASPDEQFF. The full variable domain, with the rest looked up from reference TRBV7-7 and TRBJ2-1, is GAGVSQSPRYKVTKRGQDVTLRCDPISSHATLYWYQQALGQGPEFLTYFNYEAQPDKSGLPSDRFSAERPEGSISTLTIQRTEQRDSAMYRCASSLWGRASPDEQFFGPGTRLTVL.

V is TRBV6-5 and J is TRBJ2-3. In germline, CDR1 is MNHEY, CDR2 SVGAGI. The CDR3 runs to 15 residues. CDR3: CASSYGHPITDTQYF.

J is TRBJ1-2 and V is TRBV5-5; TCRdb lists TRBD1, though no DNA is available to test this call. This CDR3 is 15 amino acids long. In germline, CDR1 is SGHKS, CDR2 YYEKEE (reference sequence). CDR3 residues: CASSLEQGANYGYTF.

The rearrangement links TRBV11-2 to TRBJ1-1; TCRdb proposes TRBD1, but this gene call is untestable without DNA. Germline-derived CDR1 and CDR2 are SGHAT and FQNNGV. The CDR3 has 15 residues. The CDR3 spells CASSSTSGIWTEAFF.

The V and J genes are TRBV5-4 and TRBJ2-6; TCRdb's D gene call, TRBD2, goes unchecked for lack of DNA. The germline CDR1 and CDR2 sequences are SGHNT and YYREEE (reference sequence). The length of the CDR3 is 19 residues. This chain's CDR3 is CASSSPPGTRLSGANVLTF.

The chain joins TRBV19 to TRBJ2-1. Germline-derived CDR1 and CDR2 are LNHDA and SQIVND (reference sequence). This CDR3 is 14 amino acids long. The CDR3 sequence is CASSITTAYNEQFF.

The gene calls are TRBV12-3 or TRBV12-4 and TRBJ1-2; TCRdb's assignment of TRBD1 cannot be checked, as there is no DNA. The CDR3 loop spans 15 amino acids. CDR3 region: CASSPSQGSSAGYTF.

The gene calls are TRBV27 and TRBJ2-1; TCRdb calls TRBD2, which cannot be checked without DNA. CDR3 length: 13 residues. Germline V gives CDR1 MNHEY, CDR2 SMNVEV (reference sequence). The CDR3 sequence: CASRKRGYNEQFF.

The chain is built from TRBV5-1 and TRBJ1-6; lacking DNA, the TRBD1 call made by TCRdb goes unchecked. The CDR3 has 15 amino acids. Germline-derived CDR1 and CDR2 are SGHRS and YFSETQ. CDR3 in amino acids: CASSTSGQNNSPLHF. Variable domain in full (rest from reference TRBV5-1 and TRBJ1-6): KAGVTQTPRYLIKTRGQQVTLSCSPISGHRSVSWYQQTPGQGLQFLFEYFSETQRNKGNFPGRFSGRQFSNSRSEMNVSTLELGDSALYLCASSTSGQNNSPLHFGNGTRLTVT.

The rearrangement uses TRBV5-1 and TRBJ2-3; absent DNA, TCRdb's TRBD2 call cannot be checked. Germline V gene sequence: CDR1 SGHRS, CDR2 YFSETQ. The CDR3 has 16 residues. CDR3 loop: CASSFGRGPRTDTQYF.

This chain connects TRBV29-1 to TRBJ1-3; checking the TCRdb D call of TRBD1 is not possible without DNA. CDR1 is SQVTM, CDR2 ANQGSEA, per germline. The CDR3 consists of 12 residues. The CDR3 sequence is CSVEKGGNTIYF.

The chain is built from TRBV27 and TRBJ1-2; absent DNA, TCRdb's TRBD1 call cannot be checked. Germline V gives CDR1 MNHEY, CDR2 SMNVEV (reference sequence). This CDR3 has 14 residues. CDR3 sequence reads: CASSPMTGNYGYTF.

The chain employs TRBV7-6 and TRBJ1-1; the D gene TCRdb calls, TRBD1, cannot be checked with no DNA. The CDR3 spans 13 residues. The V gene's germline CDR1 is SGHVS and CDR2 FNYEAQ. Here the CDR3 reads CASSIQGSTEAFF.

The chain's CDR3 is CASSPGTGGNQPQHF. The V call is TRBV7-2, the J call TRBJ1-5; TCRdb's assignment of TRBD1 cannot be checked, as there is no DNA. CDR1 is SGHTA and CDR2 is FQGNSA in the germline V gene. The CDR3 is 15 residues long.

The chain has TRBV2 and TRBJ2-4; TCRdb gives TRBD1 as the D gene, but with no DNA this cannot be confirmed. This CDR3 is 14 amino acids long. Germline V gives CDR1 SNHLY, CDR2 FYNNEI. The CDR3 protein is CASSDTLDRNIQYF.

This rearrangement joins TRBV27 to TRBJ2-7; TCRdb lists TRBD1, though no DNA is available to test this call. CDR1 is MNHEY, CDR2 SMNVEV, per germline (reference sequence). The CDR3 sequence is 15 residues long. CDR3 amino acids: CASSLLGVESYEQYF.

The chain carries TRBV18 and TRBJ1-1. This CDR3 region has 12 residues. Germline lookup yields CDR1 KGHSH and CDR2 LQKENI. CDR3 in amino acids: CASSVGNTEAFF.